This entry lists 25 T cell receptor beta chains sequenced from one sample in a study of CD8 T cells in ankylosing spondylitis. TCRdb used MiXCR to reprocess the 5' RACE reads, holding one entry per CDR3 protein. The table has 200,000 to 250,000 distinct CDR3 sequences, about a quarter seen once. Sequencing input: blood, either unsorted or a sorted T cell fraction (not recorded which). The receptors were sampled from a male donor with ankylosing spondylitis or in good health (not recorded which).

This clonotype was recorded at least ten times. V and J are TRBV4-2 and TRBJ2-5; D is ambiguous. Germline CDR1 is LGHNA and CDR2 is YNFKEQ. The CDR3 is 11 amino acids. V lost 2 bases and J lost 7, with 5 bases in between. CDR3 residues: CASSQFGTQYF. CDR3 in DNA: TGTGCCAGCAGCCAATTTGGGACCCAGTACTTC.

This clonotype was picked up many times. The chain recombines TRBV4-3 with TRBJ1-3; maybe TRBD1 (5 bases). Germline V gives CDR1 LGHNA, CDR2 YSLEER. Trimming took off 0 bases at V and 4 bases at J, with 10 bases between the two ends. This CDR3 is 15 amino acids long. The CDR3 reads CASSQDSGLGNTIYF. CDR3 nucleotides: TGCGCCAGCAGCCAAGATTCGGGGCTCGGAAACACCATATATTTT.

The J gene is TRBJ1-5, the V gene TRBV20-1, with D maybe TRBD1 (5 bases). V lost 2 bases and J 4 bases, leaving 12 bases between the germline ends. The CDR3 consists of 14 residues. Germline V CDR1 and CDR2: DFQATT, SNEGSKA (reference sequence). The CDR3 is CSARLMGRNQPQHF. In DNA, the CDR3 is TGCAGTGCTAGATTGATGGGGCGAAATCAGCCCCAGCATTTT.

This clonotype came up many times. The rearrangement uses TRBV4-3 and TRBJ2-5; the match to TRBD1 covers 9 bases. The V segment lost 0 bases and the J segment 7 bases; nucleotides outside the gene matches: 3. The length of the CDR3 is 14 residues. Germline V CDR1 and CDR2: LGHNA, YSLEER. CDR3 in amino acids: CASSQDSGQGTQYF. In DNA form, the CDR3 reads TGCGCCAGCAGCCAAGATTCGGGACAGGGGACCCAGTACTTC.

V gene TRBV7-2 combines with J gene TRBJ2-7; no definite D call. This CDR3 has 11 amino acids. The germline V gene has CDR1 SGHTA and CDR2 FQGNSA. The V end lost 3 bases, the J end lost 5 bases, and 5 bases lay between the germline ends. CDR3 amino acids: CASSFAHEQYF. The CDR3 coding sequence is TGTGCCAGCAGCTTCGCCCACGAGCAGTACTTC.

This clonotype was found many times. This chain links TRBV7-3 with TRBJ2-2; D ambiguous. The CDR3 is made up of 14 amino acids. Germline CDR1 reads SGHTA; CDR2 reads FQGTGA. Between the trimmed V and J ends, which lost 4 bases and 4 bases, there was a span of 10 bases. The CDR3 loop reads CASSSGATTGELFF. In DNA form, the CDR3 reads TGTGCCAGCAGCTCAGGAGCCACCACCGGGGAGCTGTTTTTT. The entire variable domain, with the rest obtained from reference TRBV7-3 and TRBJ2-2, is as follows: GAGVSQTPSNKVTEKGKYVELRCDPISGHTALYWYRQSLGQGPEFLIYFQGTGAADDSGLPNDRFFAVRPEGSVSTLKIQRTERGDSAVYLCASSSGATTGELFFGEGSRLTVL.

V gene TRBV5-1 combines with J gene TRBJ2-5; 8 bases map to TRBD2. The CDR3 has 14 residues. Germline-derived CDR1 and CDR2 are SGHRS and YFSETQ. Trimming at V came to 8 bases and at J to 5 bases, leaving 11 bases not matched to a gene. CDR3 nucleotides: TGCGCCAGTTCATCGGGAGGGCCGGCGGAGACCCAGTACTTC. Translation gives CASSSGGPAETQYF. Variable domain in full (rest from reference TRBV5-1 and TRBJ2-5): KAGVTQTPRYLIKTRGQQVTLSCSPISGHRSVSWYQQTPGQGLQFLFEYFSETQRNKGNFPGRFSGRQFSNSRSEMNVSTLELGDSALYLCASSSGGPAETQYFGPGTRLLVL.

This clonotype was recorded at least ten times. The chain combines TRBV6-1 with TRBJ1-1, with a possible D match to TRBD1 (5 bases). The CDR3 has 16 amino acids. V shed 4 bases and J shed 1 base, with 16 bases lying between them. CDR1 and CDR2 (germline): MNHNS, SASEGT. CDR3 protein: CASSAEVVGRNTEAFF. In DNA, the CDR3 is TGTGCCAGCAGTGCCGAAGTGGTGGGACGGAACACTGAAGCTTTCTTT.

This clonotype appeared many times. The chain links TRBV29-1 to TRBJ2-5, with D perhaps matching TRBD2 (5 bases). In germline, CDR1 is SQVTM, CDR2 ANQGSEA. V was trimmed by 4 bases and J by 4 bases, leaving 19 bases between them. The CDR3 contains 15 residues. The CDR3 here is CSVGGPEGMGETQYF. The DNA for the CDR3 is TGCAGCGTTGGAGGACCTGAGGGAATGGGAGAGACCCAGTACTTC.

Regarding this clonotype: Sequence at one end of the junction differs from germline and may be a read error. This chain joins TRBV4-1 and TRBJ1-2, with 10 positions matching TRBD1. The germline CDR1 and CDR2 sequences are MGHRA and YSYEKL. The length of the CDR3 is 14 residues. The CDR3 region has the DNA TGCTCCAGCACCCGACCCGGGACAGGGGATGGCTACACCTTC. Amino acids: CSSTRPGTGDGYTF.

This clonotype was observed a few times. The V gene is TRBV2, the J gene TRBJ2-3; 8 bases line up with TRBD2. Trimming took 4 bases from V and 4 from J; bases not matched to a gene: 4. The germline gives CDR1 SNHLY, CDR2 FYNNEI. The CDR3 consists of 14 residues. CDR3 sequence (DNA): TGTGCCAGCAGTGCCCGGGAGGGCCCAGATACGCAGTATTTT. Its protein is CASSAREGPDTQYF.

This clonotype was seen ten or more times. The chain uses TRBV3-1 and TRBJ1-2; a possible D gene is TRBD1 (5 bases). Trimming removed 3 bases from V and 6 bases from J, with 8 bases in between. In germline, CDR1 is LGHDT, CDR2 YNNKEL (reference sequence). CDR3 length equals 12 residues. CDR3 sequence (DNA): TGTGCCAGCAGCCAGTTAGGGGATGGCTACACCTTC. Amino acids: CASSQLGDGYTF.

The sample holds a few counts of this clonotype. The chain is built from TRBV6-5 and TRBJ2-1; D is undetermined. V was cut by 2 bases and J by 3 bases, with 8 bases left in between. Germline-derived CDR1 and CDR2 are MNHEY and SVGAGI. The CDR3 extends over 14 amino acids. CDR3 residues: CASSYGVGYNEQFF. CDR3 coding DNA: TGTGCCAGCAGTTACGGCGTAGGCTACAATGAGCAGTTCTTC.

This clonotype occurred many times. J is TRBJ2-5 and V is TRBV11-2, with a tentative D call TRBD2 (6 bases). V gave up 3 bases and J gave up 4 bases, with 15 bases separating them. In germline, CDR1 is SGHAT, CDR2 FQNNGV. The CDR3 length is 15 residues. CDR3 in amino acids: CASSFGTPGPETQYF. The CDR3 nucleotides are TGTGCCAGCAGCTTTGGGACTCCGGGGCCAGAGACCCAGTACTTC.

The chain carries TRBV7-8 and TRBJ2-5, with 7 positions matching TRBD2. Per germline, CDR1 SGHVS and CDR2 FQNEAQ. This CDR3 region has 16 residues. V lost 5 bases, J lost 5 bases, and 14 bases stayed unmatched. CDR3 protein: CASSPIIGGTWETQYF. CDR3 bases: TGTGCCAGCAGCCCGATTATCGGGGGGACCTGGGAGACCCAGTACTTC.

This clonotype was seen repeatedly, ten times or more. This sequence joins TRBV9 and TRBJ2-3; no reliable D call. Trimming pared 2 bases from V and 2 bases from J, leaving 6 bases between. The CDR3 covers 13 residues. CDR1 and CDR2 from the germline V gene are SGDLS and YYNGEE. This CDR3 is CASSVRFTDTQYF. CDR3 sequence (DNA): TGTGCCAGCAGCGTCCGATTCACAGATACGCAGTATTTT.

This chain links TRBV10-3 with TRBJ2-7; 10 bases fit TRBD1. CDR3 size: 15 residues. From germline, CDR1 is ENHRY and CDR2 SYGVKD. Trimming cost V 6 bases and J 0 bases; bases outside gene matches: 5. The CDR3 sequence: CAIRGGQGPSYEQYF. For the CDR3, the DNA is TGTGCCATCAGAGGGGGACAGGGGCCCTCCTACGAGCAGTACTTC.

This clonotype has a count of ten or more. The rearrangement joins TRBV12-3 or TRBV12-4 to TRBJ2-3; the match to TRBD2 covers 10 bases. The CDR3 loop spans 14 amino acids. The ends lost 5 bases at V and 6 bases at J; junction bases unmatched: 5. In DNA form, the CDR3 reads TGTGCCAGCAGTCCTCAGCGGGGGGGGGATACGCAGTATTTT. Translating it yields CASSPQRGGDTQYF.

At least ten counts were recorded for this clonotype. This rearrangement joins TRBV7-2 to TRBJ2-7; D is uncertain. Trimming stripped 0 bases from V and 0 bases from J, with 9 bases between. Germline V gene lookup returns CDR1 SGHTA and CDR2 FQGNSA. The CDR3 spans 15 residues. The DNA for the CDR3 is TGTGCCAGCAGCTTAGCGGCACTCAGCTCCTACGAGCAGTACTTC. Protein product: CASSLAALSSYEQYF.

This chain uses TRBV12-3 or TRBV12-4 with TRBJ2-5; D not certain. V gave up 6 bases and J gave up 5 bases, with 19 bases separating them. This CDR3 contains 15 residues. The CDR3 reads CASRRRVPPSETQYF. Written as DNA, the CDR3 is TGTGCCAGCAGGAGAAGGGTCCCGCCAAGTGAGACCCAGTACTTC.

In this sample, this clonotype turned up many times. The V and J genes are TRBV20-1 and TRBJ1-4, with 10 nucleotides matching TRBD1. There are 15 residues in the CDR3. The junction had 8 bases not matched to a gene; V was cut back by 3 bases and J by 7 bases. Germline CDR1 and CDR2: DFQATT and SNEGSKA (reference sequence). The CDR3 bases are TGCAGTGCTAGCGGGGACAGGGGTGATGGTGAAAAACTGTTTTTT. The encoded protein is CSASGDRGDGEKLFF.

The chain combines TRBV7-9 with TRBJ2-1; 11 bases match TRBD1. Trimming removed 3 bases from V and 7 bases from J; junction bases left unmatched: 8. This CDR3 spans 16 amino acids. Per the germline V gene, CDR1 is SEHNR and CDR2 is FQNEAQ (reference sequence). The CDR3, as DNA: TGTGCCAGCAGCTTTTCCCCGGGACAGGGGGGGAATGAGCAGTTCTTC. Translating gives CASSFSPGQGGNEQFF.

This clonotype showed up many times. The rearrangement uses TRBV6-1 and TRBJ2-3; 8 bases align to TRBD1. Per germline, CDR1 MNHNS and CDR2 SASEGT. This CDR3 comprises 14 residues. V lost 8 bases and J lost 2; bases outside the gene matches: 6. The CDR3 loop is CASLWGQDTDTQYF. The DNA for the CDR3 is TGTGCCAGCCTATGGGGACAGGACACAGATACGCAGTATTTT.

At least ten counts were recorded for this clonotype. V is TRBV10-3 and J is TRBJ1-2; TRBD1 is a possible D gene (5 bases). The CDR3 runs to 15 residues. From germline, CDR1 is ENHRY and CDR2 SYGVKD. Trimming shortened V by 0 bases and J by 3 bases, and 11 bases separated the two germline ends. The CDR3 here is CAISESGARHYGYTF. As DNA, the CDR3 is TGTGCCATCAGTGAGTCAGGGGCCCGGCACTATGGCTACACCTTC.

This clonotype appeared once. The chain is built from TRBV20-1 and TRBJ2-3; D ambiguous. Germline V gives CDR1 DFQATT, CDR2 SNEGSKA (reference sequence). Trimming took 1 base from V and 6 from J, leaving 8 bases between them. The CDR3 covers 12 residues. The CDR3 sequence is CSARAGHDTQYF. For the CDR3, the DNA is TGCAGTGCTAGAGCCGGGCATGATACGCAGTATTTT.